These 27 T cell receptor beta chains originate from one sample sequenced in a study of response to subunit inactivated influenza vaccine. TCRdb redid the calling of the RT-PCR reads with MiXCR, one entry per CDR3 protein. This sample has roughly 620,000 distinct CDR3 sequences, with about 11% found just once. The sample was also linked to a second study, of T cells expressing NK-cell markers. That study adds: It was by 5'RACE template switching with UMIs that TCR beta cDNA was made.

Sequenced here: PBMCs from blood, sampled on the day of vaccination. The receptors stem from a man aged 45-65 years who received an inactivated influenza vaccine.

This clonotype has at least ten counts. The CDR3 region has the DNA TGTGCCAGCAGCTTAGGACTAGCGTTTTCCTACGAGCAGTACTTC. Translating it yields CASSLGLAFSYEQYF. The gene calls are TRBV7-2 and TRBJ2-7; TRBD2 matches 8 bases. V trimming: 1 base; J trimming: 1 base; junction bases outside the gene matches: 3. The CDR3 is made up of 15 amino acids. Per the germline V gene, CDR1 is SGHTA and CDR2 is FQGNSA.

In its sample, this clonotype was seen a few times. This chain joins TRBV5-1 and TRBJ2-7, with D perhaps being TRBD1 or TRBD2 (6 bases each). Trimming took off 7 bases at V and 3 bases at J, with 17 bases between the two ends. There are 14 residues in the CDR3. CDR1 is SGHRS and CDR2 is YFSETQ in the germline V gene. CDR3 region: CASRPQGGIYEQYF. As DNA, the CDR3 is TGCGCCAGCCGCCCGCAAGGGGGGATCTACGAGCAGTACTTC.

This clonotype was seen many times. The chain has TRBV5-1 and TRBJ2-7, with no clear D. This CDR3 has 14 residues. CDR1 and CDR2 from the germline V gene are SGHRS and YFSETQ. Trimming stripped 0 bases from V and 1 base from J, with 8 bases between. The CDR3 DNA reads as TGCGCCAGCAGCTTGGTTTCTACTTCCTACGAGCAGTACTTC. This sequence encodes CASSLVSTSYEQYF.

This clonotype was observed a handful of times. The V call is TRBV28, the J call TRBJ1-1; D remains unclear. The CDR3 has 13 amino acids. In germline, CDR1 is MDHEN, CDR2 SYDVKM. Trimming removed 3 bases from V and 7 bases from J, with 12 bases in between. CDR3 nucleotides: TGTGCCAGCAGTTTTACAGCGACCTATGAAGCTTTCTTT. It translates to CASSFTATYEAFF.

This clonotype was observed a few times. CDR3 protein: CASSGGTGPPEETQYF. The CDR3 DNA is TGCGCCAGCAGCGGGGGGACCGGCCCTCCCGAAGAGACCCAGTACTTC. V usage is TRBV5-1 and J usage is TRBJ2-5; TRBD2 might be the D (6 bases). V dropped 4 bases and J dropped 3 bases, with 19 bases sitting between them. Germline V gives CDR1 SGHRS, CDR2 YFSETQ. The CDR3 contains 16 residues.

The chain is built from TRBV3-1 and TRBJ2-7, with D tentatively TRBD1 (6 bases). The CDR3 spans 15 residues. Trimming removed 3 bases at V and 7 bases at J, with 19 bases between. Germline-derived CDR1 and CDR2 are LGHDT and YNNKEL (reference sequence). CDR3 sequence: CASSHQTQGSREQYF. In nucleotides, the CDR3 is TGTGCCAGCAGCCACCAGACTCAGGGGTCCAGGGAGCAGTACTTC.

V is TRBV7-2 and J is TRBJ2-3; D call uncertain. The germline V and J ends were trimmed by 1 base and 0 bases, with 8 bases remaining between them. The CDR3 has 15 residues. The germline V gene encodes CDR1 SGHTA and CDR2 FQGNSA. The CDR3 DNA follows: TGTGCCAGCAGCTTAGTCGGAAAAAGCACAGATACGCAGTATTTT. It translates to CASSLVGKSTDTQYF. Supplemented by reference TRBV7-2 and TRBJ2-3, the full variable domain reads GAGVSQSPSNKVTEKGKDVELRCDPISGHTALYWYRQSLGQGLEFLIYFQGNSAPDKSGLPSDRFSAERTGGSVSTLTIQRTQQEDSAVYLCASSLVGKSTDTQYFGPGTRLTVL.

This clonotype showed up just a few times. The chain employs TRBV15 and TRBJ2-2, with TRBD2 matching 11 bases. Germline V gene lookup returns CDR1 LNHNV and CDR2 YYDKDF (reference sequence). This CDR3 has 20 amino acids. V trimming: 0 bases; J trimming: 0 bases; junction bases outside the gene matches: 9. The CDR3 DNA reads as TGTGCCACCAGCAGAGATACGGCTAGCGGGAGGTCTCCGAACACCGGGGAGCTGTTTTTT. Encoded protein: CATSRDTASGRSPNTGELFF.

About this clonotype itself: The junction does not match germline at one end; this may be a read error. The chain carries TRBV27 and TRBJ2-1, with 12 positions matching TRBD2. The CDR3 covers 15 residues. CDR1 and CDR2 (germline): MNHEY, SMNVEV (reference sequence). The CDR3 DNA sequence: TGTCCCAGCAGCCCGACTAGCGGGAGCTACAATGAGCAGTTCTTC. This encodes CPSSPTSGSYNEQFF.

This clonotype was detected a few times. This sequence joins TRBV6-1 and TRBJ1-1, with unresolved D. Germline V gene lookup returns CDR1 MNHNS and CDR2 SASEGT. This CDR3 is built from 15 residues. The V end was cut by 6 bases, the J end by 0 bases, with 14 bases between. The DNA of the CDR3 is TGTGCCAGCAGACTAGACGGACGGCTGAACACTGAAGCTTTCTTT. This encodes CASRLDGRLNTEAFF.

This clonotype was seen repeatedly, ten times or more. This CDR3 is CASSQDVGPGELFF. The CDR3 nucleotides read TGTGCCAGCAGCCAAGATGTAGGCCCCGGGGAGCTGTTTTTT. The chain combines TRBV14 with TRBJ2-2, with no clear D. There are 14 residues in the CDR3. Trimming cost V 0 bases and J 6 bases, with 8 bases left between them. Germline CDR1 reads SGHDN; CDR2 reads FVKESK.

V usage is TRBV7-2 and J usage is TRBJ2-1, with unresolved D. The germline V gene has CDR1 SGHTA and CDR2 FQGNSA. The CDR3 is 15 amino acids. Trimming shortened V by 0 bases and J by 7 bases, and 13 bases separated the two germline ends. DNA for the CDR3: TGTGCCAGCAGCTTAGCGCTGAGGACGGCAAATGAGCAGTTCTTC. This codes for CASSLALRTANEQFF.

The V gene is TRBV4-1, the J gene TRBJ2-6; a possible D gene is TRBD1 (6 bases). V was cut by 4 bases and J by 4 bases, with 14 bases left in between. Germline V gene data show CDR1 as MGHRA and CDR2 as YSYEKL. This CDR3 contains 16 residues. The CDR3 sequence is CASSPDRPLGANVLTF. The DNA for the CDR3 is TGCGCCAGCAGCCCTGACAGGCCTCTGGGGGCCAACGTCCTGACTTTC.

The genes are TRBV6-1 and TRBJ2-7; TRBD1 matches at 7 bases. The CDR3 sequence is 15 residues long. Germline CDR1 is MNHNS and CDR2 is SASEGT. J lost 3 bases, V lost 11 bases, and 16 bases had no gene match. The CDR3 nucleotides are TGTGCCGCCAGCCCTTCACAGGGGCCCCGCTACGAGCAGTACTTC. This gives the protein CAASPSQGPRYEQYF.

This clonotype occurred many times. The rearrangement uses TRBV3-1 and TRBJ2-1; the match to TRBD1 covers 8 bases. This CDR3 is built from 14 residues. With 4 bases clipped from V and 4 bases from J, the junction kept 3 bases outside the gene matches. Germline assignment: CDR1 LGHDT and CDR2 YNNKEL (reference sequence). The CDR3 DNA follows: TGTGCCAGCAGCCGCCGACAGGGGTACAATGAGCAGTTCTTC. The encoded protein is CASSRRQGYNEQFF.

The table lists this clonotype with many counts. The V gene is TRBV6-2 or TRBV6-3, the J gene TRBJ2-7; 7 bases line up with TRBD1. V lost 5 bases, J lost 0 bases, and 7 bases stayed unmatched. CDR3 length: 15 amino acids. Germline V gene sequence: CDR1 MNHEY, CDR2 SVGEGT. This chain's CDR3 is CASSPRDRSSYEQYF. The DNA for the CDR3 is TGTGCCAGCAGTCCCCGGGACAGATCCTCCTACGAGCAGTACTTC.

This sequence joins TRBV4-3 and TRBJ2-4; TRBD2 aligns across 11 bases. Germline loops: CDR1 LGHNA, CDR2 YSLEER. Trimming at V came to 3 bases and at J to 7 bases, leaving 8 bases not matched to a gene. The CDR3 sequence is 16 residues long. This CDR3 is CASSHPLAGGPNIQYF. The CDR3 DNA is TGCGCCAGCAGCCACCCCTTAGCGGGAGGGCCGAACATTCAGTACTTC.

This clonotype was picked up a small number of times. The chain employs TRBV19 and TRBJ2-1; 8 bases are shared with TRBD2. The germline CDR1 and CDR2 sequences are LNHDA and SQIVND (reference sequence). The CDR3 spans 17 residues. Losses at the gene ends were 3 bases for V and 8 bases for J; bases not matched to a gene: 15. For the CDR3, the DNA is TGTGCCAGTAGTATCATTGGAATAGCGGGGCCCCAGGATGAGCAGTTCTTC. Amino acid sequence: CASSIIGIAGPQDEQFF.

This chain uses TRBV5-5 with TRBJ2-7; 8 bases line up with TRBD2. Per germline, CDR1 SGHKS and CDR2 YYEKEE (reference sequence). V lost 4 bases and J lost 2; bases outside the gene matches: 5. The CDR3 is made up of 14 amino acids. Written as DNA, the CDR3 is TGTGCCAGCAGCGGAAGCGGGGGACCCTACGAGCAGTACTTC. Translating it yields CASSGSGGPYEQYF.

This chain uses TRBV6-2 or TRBV6-3 with TRBJ2-1; D is possibly TRBD1 (6 bases). The CDR3 has 15 amino acids. V was clipped by 6 bases and J by 9 bases, with 21 bases between them. Looked up from germline, CDR1 is MNHEY and CDR2 is SVGEGT. The CDR3 DNA sequence: TGTGCCAGCAGCCGATCCTCGACAGGTTACGGTGAGCAGTTCTTC. The encoded protein is CASSRSSTGYGEQFF.

There are a few counts of this clonotype. The CDR3 loop reads CASSILPGQGMGIGFNEQFF. For the CDR3, the DNA is TGTGCCAGCAGTATTTTGCCGGGACAGGGGATGGGGATCGGTTTCAATGAGCAGTTCTTC. The rearrangement joins TRBV27 to TRBJ2-1; 10 bases match TRBD1. Looked up from germline, CDR1 is MNHEY and CDR2 is SMNVEV (reference sequence). V lost 5 bases and J lost 6; bases outside the gene matches: 22. The length of the CDR3 is 20 residues.

The chain links TRBV3-1 to TRBJ2-7; D is perhaps TRBD2 (6 bases). Germline assignment: CDR1 LGHDT and CDR2 YNNKEL (reference sequence). CDR3 length equals 14 residues. Trimming removed 2 bases at V and 1 base at J, with 9 bases between. DNA for the CDR3: TGTGCCAGCAGCCAAATGGAGGGATCCTACGAGCAGTACTTC. The encoded protein is CASSQMEGSYEQYF.

This clonotype was observed a few times. The rearrangement links TRBV9 to TRBJ2-7; 7 bases are a match to TRBD2. The J segment lost 2 bases and the V segment lost 2 bases, leaving 7 bases of the junction unmatched. The CDR3 extends over 15 amino acids. Looked up from germline, CDR1 is SGDLS and CDR2 is YYNGEE. The CDR3 DNA sequence: TGTGCCAGCAGCGTTGGAGCGGGGTTACCCTACGAGCAGTACTTC. This translates into CASSVGAGLPYEQYF.

The table lists this clonotype with a few counts. The rearrangement joins TRBV20-1 to TRBJ1-1, with a tentative D call TRBD1 (6 bases). The CDR3 sequence is 13 residues long. Trimming left V 7 bases short and J 3 bases short, with 15 bases between. Germline assignment: CDR1 DFQATT and CDR2 SNEGSKA (reference sequence). Here the CDR3 DNA reads TGCAGTGTTAAGTCGGGGGCGGACACTGAAGCTTTCTTT. Translating gives CSVKSGADTEAFF.

The rearrangement joins TRBV7-2 to TRBJ2-7; 9 nucleotides align to TRBD2. The length of the CDR3 is 14 residues. The V and J ends lost 4 bases and 3 bases, in that order; junction bases with no gene match: 4. Germline CDR1 reads SGHTA; CDR2 reads FQGNSA. The CDR3 loop reads CASSSGTSRYEQYF. The CDR3 region has the DNA TGTGCCAGCAGCTCTGGGACTAGCCGCTACGAGCAGTACTTC.

In this sample, this clonotype turned up a few times. The chain recombines TRBV6-2 or TRBV6-3 with TRBJ2-7; TRBD2 is a possible D gene (5 bases). The CDR3 has 12 amino acids. Looked up from germline, CDR1 is MNHEY and CDR2 is SVGEGT. Trimming removed 5 bases from V and 7 bases from J, with 12 bases in between. The CDR3, as DNA: TGTGCCAGCAGTCCCGGGCCGGGGGAGCAGTACTTC. It translates to CASSPGPGEQYF.

The CDR3 region is CASSYSQWGTYEQYF. The CDR3, as DNA: TGTGCCAGCAGTTACTCGCAGTGGGGCACCTACGAGCAGTACTTC. J is TRBJ2-7 and V is TRBV6-2 or TRBV6-3, with D possibly TRBD1 on 5 matching bases. The CDR3 has 15 amino acids. The V end was cut by 0 bases, the J end by 2 bases, with 11 bases between. Germline V CDR1 and CDR2: MNHEY, SVGEGT.